These 25 T cell receptor beta chains were sequenced from one sample in a study of T-cell reconstitution after alpha-beta-depleted transplantation in children. It was with unique molecular identifiers that the TCRbeta library was prepared. TCRdb independently ran MiXCR on the PCR reads; one entry per CDR3 protein. The repertoire holds just under 550,000 distinct CDR3 sequences, with about a sixth as singletons. Here the sequenced sample was PBMCs from the stem cell graft donor, taken from the stem cell graft. The receptors derive from a human donor who donated a stem cell graft to a child with acute lymphoblastic leukemia.

A few counts support this clonotype. The V call is TRBV4-2, the J call TRBJ2-1; D is unresolved. The length of the CDR3 is 13 residues. Trimming cost V 3 bases and J 12 bases, with 15 bases left between them. Germline-derived CDR1 and CDR2 are LGHNA and YNFKEQ. Written as DNA, the CDR3 is TGTGCCAGCAGCCACGACCACGACAACATGCAGTTCTTC. It translates to CASSHDHDNMQFF.

V is TRBV19 and J is TRBJ2-2; D ambiguous. Trimming took off 3 bases at V and 2 bases at J, with 7 bases between the two ends. Germline-derived CDR1 and CDR2 are LNHDA and SQIVND (reference sequence). This CDR3 contains 14 residues. DNA for the CDR3: TGTGCCAGTAGTATCCTACAAAACACCGGGGAGCTGTTTTTT. The encoded protein is CASSILQNTGELFF.

This clonotype was seen more than once but under ten times. The chain is built from TRBV10-2 and TRBJ2-4; possible D gene TRBD2, 6 bases. Between the trimmed V and J ends, which lost 3 bases and 0 bases, there was a span of 9 bases. The V gene's germline CDR1 is WSHSY and CDR2 SAAADI. This CDR3 is 15 amino acids long. The chain's CDR3 is CASSDLGLAKNIQYF. Here the CDR3 DNA reads TGCGCCAGCAGTGATCTGGGACTAGCCAAAAACATTCAGTACTTC.

This clonotype appeared a few times. The chain is built from TRBV19 and TRBJ2-3; D is undetermined. Germline-derived CDR1 and CDR2 are LNHDA and SQIVND (reference sequence). V was clipped by 5 bases and J by 3 bases, with 9 bases between them. The length of the CDR3 is 13 residues. Here the CDR3 reads CASSYGNTDTQYF. DNA of the CDR3: TGTGCCAGTAGTTACGGAAATACAGATACGCAGTATTTT.

There are a few counts of this clonotype. V is TRBV20-1 and J is TRBJ1-5; D unclear. Germline-derived CDR1 and CDR2 are DFQATT and SNEGSKA (reference sequence). This CDR3 contains 15 residues. V was clipped by 1 base and J by 3 bases, with 13 bases between them. The CDR3: CSARVIQGPNQPQHF. The DNA of the CDR3 is TGCAGTGCTAGAGTTATCCAAGGCCCCAATCAGCCCCAGCATTTT.

The V and J genes are TRBV4-1 and TRBJ1-1, with D possibly matching TRBD1 (6 bases). The CDR3 spans 14 residues. V gave up 2 bases and J gave up 1 base, with 8 bases separating them. Germline V gene sequence: CDR1 MGHRA, CDR2 YSYEKL. CDR3: CASSQMTGNTEAFF. CDR3 DNA sequence: TGCGCCAGCAGCCAAATGACAGGGAACACTGAAGCTTTCTTT.

V gene TRBV6-5 combines with J gene TRBJ2-1, with 7 bases that match TRBD2. Germline V CDR1 and CDR2: MNHEY, SVGAGI. Unmatched junction bases numbered 8, after V lost 3 bases and J lost 0 bases. This CDR3 is built from 17 residues. The CDR3 nucleotides are TGTGCCAGCAGTTATGGGTTGGAGCGGGGCTCCTACAATGAGCAGTTCTTC. This codes for CASSYGLERGSYNEQFF.

The chain links TRBV3-1 to TRBJ2-3, with TRBD2 matching over 8 bases. The CDR3 runs to 15 residues. V trimming: 4 bases; J trimming: 5 bases; junction bases outside the gene matches: 8. Germline V gene data show CDR1 as LGHDT and CDR2 as YNNKEL (reference sequence). This CDR3 reads CASSPWGAGEDTQYF. The CDR3 DNA reads TGTGCCAGCAGCCCCTGGGGAGCGGGAGAAGATACGCAGTATTTT.

The rearrangement joins TRBV7-8 to TRBJ2-7, with 7 bases matching TRBD2. From germline, CDR1 is SGHVS and CDR2 FQNEAQ. The CDR3 is 15 amino acids. V lost 3 bases and J lost 0; bases outside the gene matches: 5. CDR3 loop: CASSFRLADSYEQYF. The CDR3 DNA reads TGTGCCAGCAGCTTTCGTCTAGCGGACTCCTACGAGCAGTACTTC.

The CDR3 DNA reads TGTGCCATCAGCGGGGGACTAGCGGGAGATTGGCAAGAGACCCAGTACTTC. Its translation: CAISGGLAGDWQETQYF. This chain connects TRBV10-3 to TRBJ2-5; 14 bases match TRBD2. Germline-derived CDR1 and CDR2 are ENHRY and SYGVKD. With V trimmed by 6 bases and J by 2 bases, 8 bases remained unmatched. CDR3 length equals 17 residues.

The rearrangement uses TRBV5-1 and TRBJ1-2; 7 nucleotides line up with TRBD1. Unmatched junction bases numbered 15, after V lost 0 bases and J lost 7 bases. This CDR3 is 17 amino acids long. CDR1 is SGHRS, CDR2 YFSETQ, per germline. The CDR3 DNA reads as TGCGCCAGCAGCTTGGCCCGGGGAGGGGGCTCCACTGGTGGCTACACCTTC. This sequence encodes CASSLARGGGSTGGYTF.

This clonotype was seen only a few times. This sequence joins TRBV7-9 and TRBJ2-3; D is unresolved. Germline V CDR1 and CDR2: SEHNR, FQNEAQ (reference sequence). This CDR3 is 15 amino acids long. Between the trimmed V and J ends, which lost 2 bases and 5 bases, there was a span of 14 bases. This chain's CDR3 is CASSLRIPRQDTQYF. The CDR3, as DNA: TGTGCCAGCAGCTTAAGGATCCCCCGACAAGATACGCAGTATTTT.

This clonotype has only a few counts. The rearrangement uses TRBV5-6 and TRBJ2-1; no clear D gene. From germline, CDR1 is SGHDT and CDR2 YYEEEE. V was cut by 0 bases and J by 7 bases, with 11 bases left in between. This CDR3 is 14 amino acids long. The CDR3 reads CASSLVGPRNEQFF. In DNA form, the CDR3 reads TGTGCCAGCAGCTTGGTCGGCCCTAGGAATGAGCAGTTCTTC.

J is TRBJ2-7 and V is TRBV5-1; D not certain. Deletions cut 3 bases from V and 2 bases from J, with 12 bases between. The CDR3 length is 14 residues. Germline values: CDR1 SGHRS, CDR2 YFSETQ. The CDR3 protein is CASSWSGSTYEQYF. CDR3 coding DNA: TGCGCCAGCAGCTGGTCAGGCAGCACCTACGAGCAGTACTTC.

V gene TRBV10-3 combines with J gene TRBJ2-3, with TRBD2 as a possible D gene (6 bases). The V and J ends lost 10 bases and 6 bases respectively, with 20 bases between them. The CDR3 runs to 14 residues. From germline, CDR1 is ENHRY and CDR2 SYGVKD. In DNA, the CDR3 is TGTGCCACCTGCGCGGGGTTCCAAGTGGATACGCAGTATTTT. The encoded protein is CATCAGFQVDTQYF.

J is TRBJ2-7 and V is TRBV10-3, with D uncertain. With 3 bases removed from V and 5 bases from J, the gap between germline ends came to 8 bases. Germline V gene lookup returns CDR1 ENHRY and CDR2 SYGVKD. The length of the CDR3 is 12 residues. CDR3 sequence: CAISESGNEQYF. In DNA form, the CDR3 reads TGTGCCATCAGTGAATCTGGGAACGAGCAGTACTTC.

Concerning this clonotype itself: It is unclear where the CDR3 begins or ends on the DNA, so no DNA is shown, and the CDR3 is as TCRdb lists it. V gene TRBV7-9 combines with J gene TRBJ2-2. The CDR3 is 12 amino acids long, termini counted. The V gene's germline CDR1 is SEHNR and CDR2 FQNEAQ (reference sequence). Here the CDR3 reads CASSFGNGELFF.

Notes on this clonotype: This may stem from a read error, because a much larger clone lies one nucleotide away. The chain has TRBV6-4 and TRBJ1-1; no clear D gene. Germline values: CDR1 MRHNA, CDR2 SNTAGT. The CDR3 length is 13 residues. The CDR3 DNA is TGTGCCAGCAGCGCCAGTCGGAACACTGAAGCTTACTTT. As protein: CASSASRNTEAYF.

There are a few counts of this clonotype. The chain carries TRBV2 and TRBJ2-7, with 8 bases identical to TRBD1. Trimming removed 8 bases from V and 5 bases from J; junction bases left unmatched: 14. The CDR3 length is 15 residues. CDR1 and CDR2 (germline): SNHLY, FYNNEI. The CDR3 nucleotides are TGTGCCAGCGAAGGAGACGTGACAGGGGCCGACGAGCAGTACTTC. It encodes CASEGDVTGADEQYF.

The chain couples TRBV5-6 to TRBJ2-2, with 10 bases matching TRBD2. Looked up from germline, CDR1 is SGHDT and CDR2 is YYEEEE. The V and J ends lost 4 bases and 7 bases, in that order; junction bases with no gene match: 10. The CDR3 has 16 amino acids. The CDR3 loop is CASSPITSGKVGELFF. For the CDR3, the DNA is TGTGCCAGCAGCCCCATTACTAGCGGGAAAGTCGGGGAGCTGTTTTTT.

In this sample, this clonotype turned up many times. The chain links TRBV12-3 or TRBV12-4 to TRBJ2-5, with D possibly matching TRBD1 (5 bases). The CDR3 has 14 residues. V lost 5 bases to trimming and J lost 1 base, with 11 bases between them. DNA of the CDR3: TGTGCCAGCAGTCTAACAGGAACCCAAGAGACCCAGTACTTC. Translating gives CASSLTGTQETQYF.

This chain connects TRBV29-1 to TRBJ2-7; TRBD2 matches at 16 bases. V gave up 6 bases and J gave up 3 bases; unmatched junction bases: 5. The CDR3 runs 15 residues. Germline CDR1 and CDR2: SQVTM and ANQGSEA. CDR3 in DNA: TGCAGCGTCCAGGGACTAGCGGGAGGGGGCTACGAGCAGTACTTC. As protein: CSVQGLAGGGYEQYF.

As DNA, the CDR3 is TGTGCCAGCAGCCAGATCGAGGGACTAGCGGGAGACACAGATACGCAGTATTTT. It encodes CASSQIEGLAGDTDTQYF. The J gene is TRBJ2-3, the V gene TRBV13; 14 bases line up with TRBD2. J lost 2 bases, V lost 5 bases, and 9 bases had no gene match. Germline CDR1 reads PRHDT; CDR2 reads FYEKMQ (reference sequence). This CDR3 has 18 amino acids.

This clonotype was detected only a few times. CDR3 DNA: TGCAGTGCTAGTTGGCTAGCGGGAGTTAATGAGCAGTTCTTC. Translation gives CSASWLAGVNEQFF. The chain carries TRBV20-1 and TRBJ2-1; 10 nucleotides align to TRBD2. Germline CDR1 is DFQATT and CDR2 is SNEGSKA (reference sequence). The CDR3 length is 14 residues. V was clipped by 3 bases and J by 7 bases; unmatched bases: 6.

In its sample, this clonotype was seen a few times. The chain links TRBV20-1 to TRBJ2-3; no reliable D call. V dropped 5 bases and J dropped 6 bases, with 9 bases sitting between them. Germline values: CDR1 DFQATT, CDR2 SNEGSKA (reference sequence). This CDR3 has 11 residues. The CDR3 sequence: CSAPDGDTQYF. The DNA of the CDR3 is TGCAGTGCTCCCGACGGGGATACGCAGTATTTT.